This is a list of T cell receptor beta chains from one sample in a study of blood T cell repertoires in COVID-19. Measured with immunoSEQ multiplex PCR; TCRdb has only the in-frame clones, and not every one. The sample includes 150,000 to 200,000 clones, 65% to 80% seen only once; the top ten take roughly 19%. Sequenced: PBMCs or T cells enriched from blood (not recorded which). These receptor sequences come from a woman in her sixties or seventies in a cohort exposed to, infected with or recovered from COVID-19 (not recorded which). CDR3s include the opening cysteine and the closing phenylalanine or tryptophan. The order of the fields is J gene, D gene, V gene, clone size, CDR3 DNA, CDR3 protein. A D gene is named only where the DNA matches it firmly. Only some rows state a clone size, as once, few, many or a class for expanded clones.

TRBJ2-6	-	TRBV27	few	TGTGCCAGCAGTCTGACAGTCTCTGGGGCCAACGTCCTGACTTTC	CASSLTVSGANVLTF
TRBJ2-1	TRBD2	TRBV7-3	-	TGTGCCAGCAGCCGGGCTAGCGGGAGCCGGAATGAGCAGTTCTTC	CASSRASGSRNEQFF
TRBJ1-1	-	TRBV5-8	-	TGTGCCAGCAGCTTAAACAGATATGGCACTGAAGCTTTCTTT	CASSLNRYGTEAFF
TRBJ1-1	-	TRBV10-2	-	TGCGCCAGCAGTGAGAGGGGTGGGACTGAAGCTTTCTTT	CASSERGGTEAFF
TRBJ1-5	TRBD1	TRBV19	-	TGTGCCAGTAGTTCGCGGACAGGGGGCGCGTTTCAGCCCCAGCATTTT	CASSSRTGGAFQPQHF
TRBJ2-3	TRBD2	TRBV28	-	TGTGCCAGCAGCCCTGCTAGCGGGAGGGGCACAGATACGCAGTATTTT	CASSPASGRGTDTQYF
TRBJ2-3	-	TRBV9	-	TGTGCCAGCAGCTCGTACGGTGGGAGGGGGGCAGATACGCAGTATTTT	CASSSYGGRGADTQYF
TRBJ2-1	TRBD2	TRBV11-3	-	TGTGCCAGCAGCTTGGGGACTAGCGGGATAAATGAGCAGTTCTTC	CASSLGTSGINEQFF
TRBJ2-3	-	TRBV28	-	TGTGCCAGCAGTTCCCCCGGGACAATCACAGATACGCAGTATTTT	CASSSPGTITDTQYF
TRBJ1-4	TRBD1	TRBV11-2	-	TGTGCCAGCAGCTTAGTACAGGGGGCGCGAGAAAAACTGTTTTTT	CASSLVQGAREKLFF
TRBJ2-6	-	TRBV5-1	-	TGCGCCAGCAGCTCAAACAGCCTCTCTGGGGCCAACGTCCTGACTTTC	CASSSNSLSGANVLTF
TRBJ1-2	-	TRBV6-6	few	TGTGCCAGCAGCCCCCCCGCGAAAGGCTACACCTTC	CASSPPAKGYTF
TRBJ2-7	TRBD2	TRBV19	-	TGTGCCAGTACCCACCGAGGGGTTGGGACTAGCTACGAGCAGTACTTC	CASTHRGVGTSYEQYF
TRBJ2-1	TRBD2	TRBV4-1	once	TGCGCCAGCAGCCACACTAGCGGTTACCTGAGCTCCTACAATGAGCAGTTCTTC	CASSHTSGYLSSYNEQFF
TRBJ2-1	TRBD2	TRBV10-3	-	TGTGCCATCAGTGAGCCCGGCGGGACTAGCCACTCCTACAATGAGCAGTTCTTC	CAISEPGGTSHSYNEQFF
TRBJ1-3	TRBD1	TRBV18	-	TGTGCCAGCTCACCAATGGGACAGGGTGAGAACACCATATATTTT	CASSPMGQGENTIYF
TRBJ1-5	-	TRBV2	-	TGTGCCAGCAGTGAATACAGGGCGGGAGGTCAGCCCCAGCATTTT	CASSEYRAGGQPQHF
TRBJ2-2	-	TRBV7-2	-	TGTGCCAGCAGCGAACTCGCTAGCCGCGGGGAGCTGTTTTTT	CASSELASRGELFF
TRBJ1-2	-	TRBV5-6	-	TGTGCCAGCAGCTTGCCTGTGGTCCTAAACTATGGCTACACCTTC	CASSLPVVLNYGYTF
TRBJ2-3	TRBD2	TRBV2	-	TGTGCCAGCAGCGTACTAGCGGCTGGGGATACGCAGTATTTT	CASSVLAAGDTQYF
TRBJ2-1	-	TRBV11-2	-	TGTGCCAGCAGCTTAGTGGGCCTTTCCTACAATGAGCAGTTCTTC	CASSLVGLSYNEQFF
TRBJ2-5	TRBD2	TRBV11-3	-	TGTGCCAGCAGCGCCGGGACTAGCGGAGGGTACCAAGAGACCCAGTACTTC	CASSAGTSGGYQETQYF
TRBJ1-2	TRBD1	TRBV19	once	TGTGCCAGTAGTATGCGGACAGGAGTCTATAACTATGGCTACACCTTC	CASSMRTGVYNYGYTF
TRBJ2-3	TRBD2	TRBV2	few	TGTGCCAGCAGTTACCCGGGACTAGACACAGATACGCAGTATTTT	CASSYPGLDTDTQYF
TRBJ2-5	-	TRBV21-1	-	TGTGCCAGCAGCAAGGGCAGGGGGTTACAAGAGACCCAGTACTTC	CASSKGRGLQETQYF
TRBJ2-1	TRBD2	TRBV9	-	TGTGCCAGCAGCGTAGAGGTCGGGAGGGCGCAGAATGAGCAGTTCTTC	CASSVEVGRAQNEQFF
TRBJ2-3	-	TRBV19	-	TGTGCCAGTAGTCCGACAGGGACTAGCACAGATACGCAGTATTTT	CASSPTGTSTDTQYF
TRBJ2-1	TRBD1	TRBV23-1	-	TGCGCCAGCAGTCAGCCAGGCTATCTCAACCGGGACAGGGGGAAGGTTGAGCAGTTCTTC	CASSQPGYLNRDRGKVEQFF
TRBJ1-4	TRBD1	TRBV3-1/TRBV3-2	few	TGTGCCAGCAGCGACGGGACAGTTAATGAAAAACTGTTTTTT	CASSDGTVNEKLFF
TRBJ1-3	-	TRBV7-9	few	TGTGCCAGCAGCTCTGCGGGAAGCTCTGGAAACACCATATATTTT	CASSSAGSSGNTIYF
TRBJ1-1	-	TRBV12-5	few	TGTGCTAGTGGTTTGGTACTTGGTGGGGCGAACACTGAAGCTTTCTTT	CASGLVLGGANTEAFF
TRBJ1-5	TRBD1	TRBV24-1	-	TGTGCCACCAGGGACAGGGAAGGTCAGCCCCAGCATTTT	CATRDREGQPQHF
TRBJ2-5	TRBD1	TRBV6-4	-	TGTGCCAACAAAAGGGACAGCAAATGGGAGACCCAGTACTTC	CANKRDSKWETQYF
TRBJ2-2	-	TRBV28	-	TGTGCCAGCAGTCCCGGCGACAGATTCACCGGGGAGCTGTTTTTT	CASSPGDRFTGELFF
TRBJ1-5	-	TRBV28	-	TGTGCCAGCAGTTACCCGCTTCAGGACTTCAATCAGCCCCAGCATTTT	CASSYPLQDFNQPQHF
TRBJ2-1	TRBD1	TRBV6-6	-	TGTGCCAGCAGGTCCGGGACAGCCTACAATGAGCAGTTCTTC	CASRSGTAYNEQFF
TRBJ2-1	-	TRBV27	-	TGTGCCAGCAGTTTAATGAGCGACTCCTACAATGAGCAGTTCTTC	CASSLMSDSYNEQFF
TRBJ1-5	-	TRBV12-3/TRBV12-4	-	TGTGCCAGCAGTAACAGGGAAGCGGAGCCCCAGCATTTT	CASSNREAEPQHF
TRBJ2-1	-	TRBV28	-	TGTGCCAGCAGTTTAGGTCAGGGCCGGTTGTCTTTCAATGAGCAGTTCTTC	CASSLGQGRLSFNEQFF
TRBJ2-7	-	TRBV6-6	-	TGTGCCAGCAGTTACTCTGACAGGTCCTACGAGCAGTACTTC	CASSYSDRSYEQYF
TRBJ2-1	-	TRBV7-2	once	TGTGCCAGCAGCTTGGGTCCTACGGGGGAGCAGTTCTTC	CASSLGPTGEQFF
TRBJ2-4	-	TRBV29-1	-	TGCAGCGCCCGACAGTCAGCCAAAAACATTCAGTACTTC	CSARQSAKNIQYF
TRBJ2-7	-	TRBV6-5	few	TGTGCCAGCAGTTACTCAAGTACAGGGGGGGCCTACGAGCAGTACTTC	CASSYSSTGGAYEQYF
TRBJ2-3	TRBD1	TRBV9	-	TGTGCCAGCAGCCCCGGACAGGGCACAGATACGCAGTATTTT	CASSPGQGTDTQYF
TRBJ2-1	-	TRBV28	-	TGTGCCAGCAGTTTGGGCCCTTGGGATGAGCAGTTCTTC	CASSLGPWDEQFF
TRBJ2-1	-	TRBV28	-	TGTGCCAGCAGTTTCCCTAACGTCCCCAATGAGCAGTTCTTC	CASSFPNVPNEQFF
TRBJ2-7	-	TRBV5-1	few	TGCGCCAGCAGCTTGGGACCAGGGCCCAACGAGCAGTACTTC	CASSLGPGPNEQYF
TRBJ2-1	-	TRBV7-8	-	TGTGCCAGCAGCTTACAGGAATACAATGAGCAGTTCTTC	CASSLQEYNEQFF
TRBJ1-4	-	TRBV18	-	TGTGCCAGCTCACCGCAGAGGGACGGAGGGGAAGAAAAACTGTTTTTT	CASSPQRDGGEEKLFF
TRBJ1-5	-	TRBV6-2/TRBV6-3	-	TGTGCCAGCACCCCCGGGACAATCAATCAGCCCCAGCATTTT	CASTPGTINQPQHF
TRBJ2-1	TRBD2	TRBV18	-	TGTGCCAGCTCAGGCTTTACTAGCGGGAGGTACAATGAGCAGTTCTTC	CASSGFTSGRYNEQFF
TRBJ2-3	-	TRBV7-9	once	TGTGCCAGCAGCTTTAGACGCCTGCACTACCAAGACACAGATACGCAGTATTTT	CASSFRRLHYQDTDTQYF
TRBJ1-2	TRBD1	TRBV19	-	TGTGCCAGTAGTACCAGACAGGGCGCTACTAACTATGGCTACACCTTC	CASSTRQGATNYGYTF
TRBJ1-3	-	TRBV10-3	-	TGTGCCATCAGCTCTCAAGGGGTTTCTGGAAACACCATATATTTT	CAISSQGVSGNTIYF
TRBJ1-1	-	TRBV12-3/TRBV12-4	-	TGTGCCAGCAGCATACAGGGTCGGCGAGCTTTCTTT	CASSIQGRRAFF
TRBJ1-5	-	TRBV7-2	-	TGTGCCAGCAGCTTCGGGGGTGTGGAGCGTCAGCCCCAGCATTTT	CASSFGGVERQPQHF
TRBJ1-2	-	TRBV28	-	TGTGCCAGCAGTCCCCCGGCGGGGGCCTATGGCTACACCTTC	CASSPPAGAYGYTF